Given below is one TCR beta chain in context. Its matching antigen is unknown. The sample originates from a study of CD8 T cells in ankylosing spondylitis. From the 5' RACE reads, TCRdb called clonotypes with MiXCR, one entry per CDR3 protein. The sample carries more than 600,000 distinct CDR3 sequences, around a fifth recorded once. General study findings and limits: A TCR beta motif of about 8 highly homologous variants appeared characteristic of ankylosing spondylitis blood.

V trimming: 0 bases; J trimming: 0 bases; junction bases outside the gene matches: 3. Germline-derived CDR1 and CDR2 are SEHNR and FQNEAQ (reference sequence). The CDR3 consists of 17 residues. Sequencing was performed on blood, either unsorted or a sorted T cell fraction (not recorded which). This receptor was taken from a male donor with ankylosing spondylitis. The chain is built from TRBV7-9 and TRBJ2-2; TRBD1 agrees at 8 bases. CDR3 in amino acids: CASSLARTGTNTGELFF. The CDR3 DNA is TGTGCCAGCAGCTTAGCTCGGACAGGGACGAACACCGGGGAGCTGTTTTTT. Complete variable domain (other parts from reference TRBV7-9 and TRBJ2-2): DTGVSQNPRHKITKRGQNVTFRCDPISEHNRLYWYRQTLGQGPEFLTYFQNEAQLEKSRLLSDRFSAERPKGSFSTLEIQRTEQGDSAMYLCASSLARTGTNTGELFFGEGSRLTVL.